These 16 T cell receptor beta chains share one sample of origin, sequenced in a study of T cells in Graves' hyperthyroidism and ophthalmopathy. Researchers took RNA transcripts and amplified the TCR beta CDR3 regions from them. HTBI primers were the set used in a first-round RT-PCR of the TCR CDR3. TCRdb analysed the multiplex PCR reads with MiXCR anew, one entry per CDR3 protein. This table holds roughly 290,000 distinct CDR3 sequences, about 13% found once. Sequencing was performed on blood. The origin of the receptors is a woman between 40 and 55 years old with Graves' hyperthyroidism.

The chain recombines TRBV12-3 or TRBV12-4 with TRBJ2-2, with D unclear. Trimming shortened V by 6 bases and J by 6 bases, and 8 bases separated the two germline ends. The CDR3 length is 12 residues. CDR3 loop: CASSRPAGELFF. CDR3 bases: TGTGCCAGCAGCCGCCCTGCCGGGGAGCTGTTTTTT.

The CDR3 sequence is CASSDTGTGTGELFF. CDR3 nucleotide sequence: TGTGCCAGCAGCGATACCGGGACTGGCACCGGGGAGCTGTTTTTT. The chain joins TRBV11-2 to TRBJ2-2; D possibly corresponds to TRBD2 (6 bases). V shed 5 bases and J shed 4 bases, with 14 bases lying between them. The germline V gene encodes CDR1 SGHAT and CDR2 FQNNGV. CDR3 length equals 15 residues.

The V and J genes are TRBV20-1 and TRBJ2-7; 12 bases match TRBD2. There are 15 residues in the CDR3. Germline-derived CDR1 and CDR2 are DFQATT and SNEGSKA (reference sequence). V shed 1 base and J 7 bases; nucleotides not matched to a gene: 8. CDR3 in DNA: TGCAGTGCTAGAGCTCTCGGACTAGCGGGGAGGGAGCAGTACTTC. The encoded protein is CSARALGLAGREQYF.

This clonotype was detected many times. This chain links TRBV29-1 with TRBJ2-5, with 8 bases lining up with TRBD1. The CDR3 totals 16 residues. Unmatched junction bases numbered 11, after V lost 0 bases and J lost 5 bases. Looked up from germline, CDR1 is SQVTM and CDR2 is ANQGSEA. The CDR3 bases are TGCAGCGTTGAAGATCTTCTTCAGGGGGCGCAGGAGACCCAGTACTTC. This translates into CSVEDLLQGAQETQYF.

V and J are TRBV6-2 or TRBV6-3 and TRBJ2-7; the match to TRBD2 covers 7 bases. Germline V CDR1 and CDR2: MNHEY, SVGEGT. V gave up 2 bases and J gave up 5 bases; unmatched junction bases: 6. This CDR3 is 14 amino acids long. CDR3 DNA sequence: TGTGCCAGCAGTTACCGTCTTGGGGGGGACGAGCAGTACTTC. Encoded protein: CASSYRLGGDEQYF.

This clonotype was picked up many times. This chain joins TRBV7-8 and TRBJ2-7; D is ambiguous. CDR1 is SGHVS and CDR2 is FQNEAQ in the germline V gene. Trimming took 1 base from V and 4 from J, leaving 14 bases between them. The CDR3 contains 15 residues. For the CDR3, the DNA is TGTGCCAGCAGCTTAGTTTTCGGGCAGGCGTACGAGCAGTACTTC. It encodes CASSLVFGQAYEQYF.

This clonotype was seen only a few times. The V call is TRBV12-3 or TRBV12-4, the J call TRBJ2-2; no reliable D call. The length of the CDR3 is 16 residues. V shed 5 bases and J shed 5 bases, with 18 bases lying between them. CDR3 in amino acids: CASSHQTTSWTGELFF. In DNA form, the CDR3 reads TGTGCCAGCAGTCATCAGACAACTTCGTGGACCGGGGAGCTGTTTTTT.

This clonotype has at least ten counts. V and J are TRBV3-1 and TRBJ2-7; D not certain. CDR1 is LGHDT and CDR2 is YNNKEL in the germline V gene (reference sequence). The CDR3 has 14 amino acids. V dropped 0 bases and J dropped 2 bases, with 8 bases sitting between them. The CDR3 nucleotides are TGTGCCAGCAGCCAAGACAGACTTACCTACGAGCAGTACTTC. Its protein is CASSQDRLTYEQYF.

In this sample, this clonotype turned up many times. For the CDR3, the DNA is TGTGCCAGCAGCTTAGAAAACACAGATACGCAGTATTTT. It translates to CASSLENTDTQYF. The V call is TRBV7-9, the J call TRBJ2-3; D not resolved. This CDR3 has 13 amino acids. V lost 1 base and J 2 bases, leaving 4 bases between the germline ends. Per the germline V gene, CDR1 is SEHNR and CDR2 is FQNEAQ (reference sequence).

This clonotype was seen a few times. A much larger clone lies a single base off, so this may be a read error. The rearrangement links TRBV7-9 to TRBJ2-3, with D uncertain. This CDR3 contains 14 residues. Germline V gives CDR1 SEHNR, CDR2 FQNEAQ (reference sequence). With 1 base removed from V and 5 bases from J, the gap between germline ends came to 10 bases. CDR3 DNA sequence: TGTGCCAGCAGCTTAGTCCTCACGAGAGATACGCAGTATTTT. Its translation is CASSLVLTRDTQYF. Drawing the rest from reference TRBV7-9 and TRBJ2-3, the complete variable domain is DTGVSQNPRHKITKRGQNVTFRCDPISEHNRLYWYRQTLGQGPEFLTYFQNEAQLEKSRLLSDRFSAERPKGSFSTLEIQRTEQGDSAMYLCASSLVLTRDTQYFGPGTRLTVL.

This clonotype has ten or more counts. CDR3 amino acids: CSASQETISYNEQFF. The CDR3 DNA is TGCAGTGCTAGTCAGGAGACGATCTCCTACAATGAGCAGTTCTTC. The rearrangement links TRBV20-1 to TRBJ2-1; the D is unclear. There are 15 residues in the CDR3. The germline gives CDR1 DFQATT, CDR2 SNEGSKA (reference sequence). V lost 3 bases to trimming and J lost 0 bases, with 12 bases between them.

This clonotype was observed at least ten times. The chain combines TRBV12-3 or TRBV12-4 with TRBJ1-2; TRBD1 matches at 7 bases. The CDR3 extends over 16 amino acids. The J segment lost 3 bases and the V segment lost 7 bases, leaving 14 bases of the junction unmatched. The DNA of the CDR3 is TGTGCCAGCACCCGGATGTTAGGGACAGATGACTATGGCTACACCTTC. It codes for CASTRMLGTDDYGYTF.

This clonotype has just a few counts. The V and J genes are TRBV6-5 and TRBJ2-1; 7 bases agree with TRBD1. There are 16 residues in the CDR3. Germline CDR1 reads MNHEY; CDR2 reads SVGAGI. The trim removed 2 bases at V and 4 bases at J, leaving 8 bases unmatched. The CDR3 region has the DNA TGTGCCAGCAGTTACACGAGGACACAGGGGTACAATGAGCAGTTCTTC. This codes for CASSYTRTQGYNEQFF.

This clonotype has at least ten counts. V and J are TRBV6-5 and TRBJ2-3; 16 bases map to TRBD2. The germline V gene has CDR1 MNHEY and CDR2 SVGAGI. This CDR3 region has 18 residues. The junction had 7 bases not matched to a gene; V was cut back by 6 bases and J by 1 base. CDR3 amino acids: CASRRGTSGRGGTDTQYF. The CDR3 nucleotides read TGTGCCAGCAGGCGAGGGACTAGCGGGAGGGGAGGCACAGATACGCAGTATTTT.

This clonotype came up many times. This chain links TRBV2 with TRBJ1-2, with 7 bases matching TRBD1. The CDR3 runs to 14 residues. After removal of 6 bases from V and 4 bases from J, the junction contained 8 bases not matched to a gene. Looked up from germline, CDR1 is SNHLY and CDR2 is FYNNEI. The CDR3 DNA reads TGTGCCAGCAGCACCGGAGGGGGCGTCTATGGCTACACCTTC. Residues: CASSTGGGVYGYTF.

This clonotype appeared many times. This chain uses TRBV3-1 with TRBJ1-4; no clear D gene. The CDR3 runs 14 residues. Germline loops: CDR1 LGHDT, CDR2 YNNKEL (reference sequence). The germline V and J ends were trimmed by 0 bases and 10 bases, with 12 bases remaining between them. CDR3 sequence (DNA): TGTGCCAGCAGCCAAGAGAGGGTGAGAGGAAAACTGTTTTTT. Amino acid sequence: CASSQERVRGKLFF.